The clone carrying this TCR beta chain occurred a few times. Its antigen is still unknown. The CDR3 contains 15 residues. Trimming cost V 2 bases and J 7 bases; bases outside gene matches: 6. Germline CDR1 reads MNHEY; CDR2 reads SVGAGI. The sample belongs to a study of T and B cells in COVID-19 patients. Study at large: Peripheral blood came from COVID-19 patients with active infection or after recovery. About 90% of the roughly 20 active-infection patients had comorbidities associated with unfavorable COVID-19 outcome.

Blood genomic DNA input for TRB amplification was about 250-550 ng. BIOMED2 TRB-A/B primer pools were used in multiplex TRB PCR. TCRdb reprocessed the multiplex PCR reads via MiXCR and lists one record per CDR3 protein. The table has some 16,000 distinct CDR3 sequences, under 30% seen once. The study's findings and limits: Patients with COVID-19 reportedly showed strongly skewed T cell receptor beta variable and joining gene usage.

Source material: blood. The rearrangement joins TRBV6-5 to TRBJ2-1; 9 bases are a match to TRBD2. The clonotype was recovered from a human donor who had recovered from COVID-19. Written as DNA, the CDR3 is TGTGCCAGCAGTTACGGCGGGGGGGCAGAGAATGAGCAGTTCTTC. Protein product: CASSYGGGAENEQFF.